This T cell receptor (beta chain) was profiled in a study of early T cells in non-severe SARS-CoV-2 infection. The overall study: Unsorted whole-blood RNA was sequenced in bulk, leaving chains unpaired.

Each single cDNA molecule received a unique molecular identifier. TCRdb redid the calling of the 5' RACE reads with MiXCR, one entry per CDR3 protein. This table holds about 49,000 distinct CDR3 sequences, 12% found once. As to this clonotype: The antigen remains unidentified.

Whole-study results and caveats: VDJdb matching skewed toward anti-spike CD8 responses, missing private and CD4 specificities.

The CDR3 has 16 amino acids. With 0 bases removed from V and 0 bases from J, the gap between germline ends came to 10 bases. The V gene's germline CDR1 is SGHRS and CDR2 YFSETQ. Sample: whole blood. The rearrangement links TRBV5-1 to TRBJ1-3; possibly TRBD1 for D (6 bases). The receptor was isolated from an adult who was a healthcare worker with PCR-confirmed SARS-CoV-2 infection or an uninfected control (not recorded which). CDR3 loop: CASSLVGQPSGNTIYF. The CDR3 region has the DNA TGCGCCAGCAGCTTGGTAGGACAGCCCTCTGGAAACACCATATATTTT.